Each of the 20 T cell receptor beta chains below was sequenced from the same sample in a study of cytomegalovirus exposure and HLA in healthy donors. It was with 60 Vbeta and 13 Jbeta primers that the PCR ran. Libraries were prepared by immunoSEQ multiplex PCR; TCRdb keeps only in-frame clonotypes and omits some of them. This table holds 230,000 or so clones, 80% to 95% found once. Sequencing was done on a sample of PBMCs. These receptors all stem from a girl aged 2 to 9 in good health and CMV-seronegative.

The chain uses TRBV11-2 and TRBJ2-7, with 10 bases matching TRBD2. The V segment lost 1 base and the J segment 2 bases; nucleotides outside the gene matches: 2. The CDR3 is 15 residues long. Per germline, CDR1 SGHAT and CDR2 FQNNGV. The CDR3 here is CASSLALAGAYEQYF. The CDR3 DNA reads TGTGCCAGCAGCTTAGCTCTAGCGGGGGCCTACGAGCAGTACTTC.

This chain connects TRBV2 to TRBJ2-5; no definite D call. The J call may not be correct, given that the DNA end is closer to TRBJ2-7. Germline CDR1 and CDR2: SNHLY and FYNNEI. The CDR3 covers 15 residues. This CDR3 reads CASSDVRLNLYEQYF. In DNA form, the CDR3 reads TGTGCCAGCAGTGACGTTCGTTTGAACCTCTACGAGCAGTACTTC.

V usage is TRBV10-3 and J usage is TRBJ1-1, with 7 nucleotides matching TRBD1. Trimming removed 9 bases from V and 0 bases from J; junction bases left unmatched: 1. The CDR3 is 12 amino acids. Germline V gene lookup returns CDR1 ENHRY and CDR2 SYGVKD. The CDR3 region has the DNA TGTGCCATACAGGGGTTGAACACTGAAGCTTTCTTT. Protein sequence: CAIQGLNTEAFF.

The chain couples TRBV18 to TRBJ1-3; D remains ambiguous. The CDR3 contains 14 residues. Germline-derived CDR1 and CDR2 are KGHSH and LQKENI. The V and J ends lost 6 bases and 2 bases respectively, with 11 bases between them. For the CDR3, the DNA is TGTGCCAGCTCGTTGGGCCTACCTGGAAACACCATATATTTT. It yields the protein CASSLGLPGNTIYF.

CDR3 residues: CASRGQGAGETQYF. The CDR3 DNA reads as TGTGCCAGCAGGGGACAGGGGGCCGGAGAGACCCAGTACTTC. The chain combines TRBV2 with TRBJ2-5, with 12 positions matching TRBD1. This CDR3 is 14 amino acids long. The V gene's germline CDR1 is SNHLY and CDR2 FYNNEI. Trimming cost V 6 bases and J 4 bases; bases outside gene matches: 3.

The chain recombines TRBV28 with TRBJ1-5; maybe TRBD1 (5 bases). This CDR3 has 16 residues. V was cut by 5 bases and J by 6 bases, with 20 bases left in between. Looked up from germline, CDR1 is MDHEN and CDR2 is SYDVKM. CDR3 protein: CASSPRGGWKGQPQHF. CDR3 sequence (DNA): TGTGCCAGCAGTCCCCGGGGGGGGTGGAAGGGTCAGCCCCAGCATTTT.

The chain joins TRBV10-3 to TRBJ2-2, with a weak D call TRBD1 (6 bases). Trimming stripped 6 bases from V and 2 bases from J, with 13 bases between. This CDR3 comprises 15 residues. Germline CDR1 is ENHRY and CDR2 is SYGVKD. The CDR3 region is CAISSGTPNTGELFF. The DNA for the CDR3 is TGTGCCATCAGCTCCGGGACACCTAACACCGGGGAGCTGTTTTTT.

A single count supports this clone. In DNA, the CDR3 is TGTGCCAGCAGCTTCCCCGGGACTAGCGTCTACGAGCAGTACTTC. Translation: CASSFPGTSVYEQYF. The V and J genes are TRBV5-6 and TRBJ2-7, with TRBD2 identical over 10 bases. The trim removed 2 bases at V and 3 bases at J, leaving 5 bases unmatched. Germline V gene lookup returns CDR1 SGHDT and CDR2 YYEEEE. The CDR3 sequence is 15 residues long.

The genes are TRBV5-1 and TRBJ2-6, with D unclear. The CDR3 is 15 residues long. Deletions cut 0 bases from V and 4 bases from J, with 8 bases between. Germline V lookup: CDR1 SGHRS, CDR2 YFSETQ. The CDR3: CASSLAVPGANVLTF. DNA for the CDR3: TGCGCCAGCAGCTTGGCGGTACCCGGGGCCAACGTCCTGACTTTC.

The V and J genes are TRBV19 and TRBJ2-1, with a tentative D call TRBD2 (6 bases). The CDR3 is 15 residues long. Germline CDR1 and CDR2: LNHDA and SQIVND (reference sequence). V lost 6 bases to trimming and J lost 6 bases, with 18 bases between them. Here the CDR3 reads CASSEDSRGTNEQFF. DNA of the CDR3: TGTGCCAGTAGCGAGGACTCGCGGGGAACCAATGAGCAGTTCTTC.

The chain combines TRBV6-1 with TRBJ1-6; 12 bases line up with TRBD1. With V trimmed by 4 bases and J by 14 bases, 12 bases remained unmatched. This CDR3 region has 16 residues. The germline V gene has CDR1 MNHNS and CDR2 SASEGT. The CDR3 nucleotides read TGTGCCAGCAGTGGGGTATGGGGACAGGGGGCTCAGGCCCTCCACTTT. Its protein is CASSGVWGQGAQALHF.

This chain links TRBV9 with TRBJ2-3; TRBD2 agrees at 7 bases. CDR3 size: 15 residues. Looked up from germline, CDR1 is SGDLS and CDR2 is YYNGEE. The trim removed 1 base at V and 0 bases at J, leaving 2 bases unmatched. The CDR3 DNA reads TGTGCCAGCAGCGTAACTAGCGCTAGCACAGATACGCAGTATTTT. It translates to CASSVTSASTDTQYF.

The chain combines TRBV19 with TRBJ2-1; TRBD2 agrees at 9 bases. The CDR3 has 15 residues. Trimming removed 3 bases from V and 5 bases from J; junction bases left unmatched: 5. Germline V gene lookup returns CDR1 LNHDA and CDR2 SQIVND (reference sequence). The CDR3 coding sequence is TGTGCCAGTAGTATTTACAGCGGGAGGAACAATGAGCAGTTCTTC. Translating it yields CASSIYSGRNNEQFF.

The CDR3 coding sequence is TGTGCCAGTAGTATCCGAATTACTAGCGGAGCCCCTGATGAGCAGTTCTTC. It is translated as CASSIRITSGAPDEQFF. The chain links TRBV19 to TRBJ2-1; 8 bases are shared with TRBD2. Germline loops: CDR1 LNHDA, CDR2 SQIVND (reference sequence). The V gene end was trimmed by 3 bases and the J gene end by 8 bases; junction bases not matched to a gene: 15. This CDR3 contains 17 residues.

The V call is TRBV27, the J call TRBJ2-3; 8 positions match TRBD2. From germline, CDR1 is MNHEY and CDR2 SMNVEV (reference sequence). The CDR3 sequence is 15 residues long. Trimming took 4 bases from V and 4 from J; bases not matched to a gene: 7. The CDR3: CASSYLAGWSDTQYF. The CDR3 DNA reads as TGTGCCAGCAGTTACCTAGCGGGCTGGTCAGATACGCAGTATTTT.

The chain has TRBV28 and TRBJ1-1; 8 positions match TRBD1. CDR1 is MDHEN, CDR2 SYDVKM, per germline. The CDR3 has 15 residues. Trimming removed 8 bases from V and 1 base from J; junction bases left unmatched: 9. Here the CDR3 DNA reads TGTGCCAGCCGAAACGACAGGGGAAAGAACACTGAAGCTTTCTTT. Protein sequence: CASRNDRGKNTEAFF.

The chain joins TRBV11-2 to TRBJ2-3; TRBD2 aligns across 8 bases. There are 15 residues in the CDR3. V shed 3 bases, J shed 3 bases, and the junction held 5 bases outside the gene matches. The germline V gene encodes CDR1 SGHAT and CDR2 FQNNGV. The CDR3 DNA is TGTGCCAGCAGCTTCAGCGGGAGTCTAACAGATACGCAGTATTTT. Protein product: CASSFSGSLTDTQYF.

The table lists this clone with a count of one. The chain uses TRBV6-5 and TRBJ1-1; D perhaps matches TRBD1 (5 bases). This CDR3 contains 13 residues. CDR1 MNHEY and CDR2 SVGAGI come from the germline V gene. V was trimmed by 4 bases and J by 1 base, leaving 7 bases between them. CDR3 amino acids: CASSWGRNTEAFF. The CDR3 DNA follows: TGTGCCAGCAGTTGGGGCAGGAACACTGAAGCTTTCTTT.

The J gene is TRBJ2-7, the V gene TRBV6-6, with 8 positions matching TRBD2. From germline, CDR1 is MNHNY and CDR2 SVGAGI (reference sequence). V was pared by 7 bases and J by 4 bases, with 6 bases of the junction left unmatched. The CDR3 is 13 residues long. For the CDR3, the DNA is TGTGCCAGCACCGCGGGGGGCCCATACGAGCAGTACTTC. It encodes CASTAGGPYEQYF.

The chain carries TRBV7-7 and TRBJ2-1, with D perhaps matching TRBD2 (5 bases). CDR1 is SSHAT and CDR2 is FNYEAQ in the germline V gene (reference sequence). The CDR3 totals 17 residues. V lost 5 bases, J lost 6 bases, and 23 bases lay in between. The CDR3 DNA reads as TGTGCCAGCAGCCCTAGATCCCCCGGGGAGATCCCCAATGAGCAGTTCTTC. It specifies CASSPRSPGEIPNEQFF.